This T cell receptor (beta chain) is from a study of Ad26.COV2.S vaccination and SARS-CoV-2 variants. Whole-study context: It was the COV1001 Ad26.COV2.S trial arm that included the donor.

The CDR3 length is 17 residues. V was pared by 5 bases and J by 4 bases, with 12 bases of the junction left unmatched. CDR1 is MNHEY, CDR2 SMNVEV, per germline (reference sequence). Comment on this clone: As yet, its antigen is unknown.

Sample treatment: roughly 19 received Ad26.COV2.S at low or high dose, single or two shots; 5 received placebo; per-sample allocation not given. Sampling took place 63 days after the first vaccine or placebo injection. Overall study results and limits: For non-spike TCRs, breadth in vaccine recipients resembled that in placebo recipients.

The method was immunoSEQ multiplex PCR; TCRdb's version includes in-frame clones alone and lacks a portion of them. The sample shows 400,000 to 450,000 clones, around nine tenths of them seen only once. The sample here was peripheral blood, taken in a trial of Ad26.COV2.S vaccine versus placebo. The chain links TRBV27 to TRBJ2-2, with 8 bases fitting TRBD1. The origin of this receptor is a person aged 18 to 65 who received the Ad26.COV2.S COVID-19 vaccine or a placebo. CDR3 nucleotides: TGTGCCAGCAGTCCTTTTAAGGACAGGGCGGGCACCGGGGAGCTGTTTTTT. Translated: CASSPFKDRAGTGELFF.